This TCR beta chain stems from a study of OX40 agonist ivuxolimab in advanced cancers. This CDR3 is 16 amino acids long. V lost 10 bases and J lost 0, with 21 bases in between. Germline-derived CDR1 and CDR2 are SNHLY and FYNNEI. Here immunoSEQ multiplex PCR was the method, and the copy in TCRdb shows in-frame clones only, minus some. The sample records about 30,000 clones, about four fifths being singletons. This receptor was taken from an adult with an advanced solid tumor such as melanoma, head and neck, liver or kidney cancer. Specimen: CD4+ or CD8+ T cells sorted from blood, collected in a trial of the OX40 agonist ivuxolimab. The chain employs TRBV2 and TRBJ1-2; no reliable D call. The CDR3 DNA is TGTGCCACCTATAGTCGCAGGTTGGGGTCTAACTATGGCTACACCTTC. As protein: CATYSRRLGSNYGYTF.